This T cell receptor (beta chain) was identified in a study of early T cells in non-severe SARS-CoV-2 infection. Across the whole study: Chains were unpaired, as sequencing was done on bulk RNA from unsorted whole blood.

The germline V gene encodes CDR1 KGHSH and CDR2 LQKENI. This CDR3 has 15 residues. J was trimmed by 6 bases and V by 3 bases; bases with no gene match: 10. Unique molecular identifiers were added to individual cDNA molecules. Each CDR3 protein gets one entry after TCRdb re-called the 5' RACE reads with MiXCR. Among fewer than 40,000 distinct CDR3 sequences listed, around 7% were seen once. Study conclusions and caveats: VDJdb-based annotation leaned toward anti-spike CD8 responses and missed private and CD4 specificities.

This clonotype was detected many times. Its antigen is currently unknown. The TCR sequence derives from an adult who was a healthcare worker with PCR-confirmed SARS-CoV-2 infection or an uninfected control (not recorded which). Source material: whole blood. The V call is TRBV18, the J call TRBJ2-5; 7 bases fit TRBD1. CDR3 DNA sequence: TGTGCCAGCTCACCGCTAGAAGGGGGCGGAAAGACCCAGTACTTC. Translating it yields CASSPLEGGGKTQYF.